The 25 T cell receptor beta chains below come from one sample, sequenced in a study of identical twins. TCRdb itself ran the 5' RACE reads through MiXCR, one entry per CDR3 protein. This sample has around 650,000 distinct CDR3 sequences, with roughly 7.1% found just once. This same sample was also part of a study on yellow fever vaccine responses in identical twins.

Specimen: PBMCs. These receptors were collected from a woman younger than 30 in good health.

This clonotype has at least ten counts. The V and J genes are TRBV18 and TRBJ2-3, with TRBD1 matching over 9 bases. J gave up 3 bases and V 6 bases, and 10 bases lay outside the gene matches. The CDR3 consists of 16 residues. CDR1 is KGHSH and CDR2 is LQKENI in the germline V gene. In DNA form, the CDR3 reads TGTGCCAGCTCCCCTGGACAGGGGAGGGGAACAGATACGCAGTATTTT. Its translation is CASSPGQGRGTDTQYF.

This clonotype was seen repeatedly, ten times or more. This chain connects TRBV13 to TRBJ1-1; no firm D call. The CDR3 consists of 18 residues. From germline, CDR1 is PRHDT and CDR2 FYEKMQ (reference sequence). V lost 1 base, J lost 1 base, and 19 bases lay in between. The CDR3 DNA sequence: TGTGCCAGCAGCTTAGTAATTCGGAAAACCGGGAGGAACACTGAAGCTTTCTTT. Translated, it gives CASSLVIRKTGRNTEAFF. The variable domain in full, completed from reference TRBV13 and TRBJ1-1, reads AAGVIQSPRHLIKEKRETATLKCYPIPRHDTVYWYQQGPGQDPQFLISFYEKMQSDKGSIPDRFSAQQFSDYHSELNMSSLELGDSALYFCASSLVIRKTGRNTEAFFGQGTRLTVV.

The rearrangement links TRBV20-1 to TRBJ2-1, with TRBD2 matching over 8 bases. The V segment lost 6 bases and the J segment 6 bases; nucleotides outside the gene matches: 10. Germline loops: CDR1 DFQATT, CDR2 SNEGSKA (reference sequence). The CDR3 is 14 amino acids. DNA for the CDR3: TGCAGTGCCCGGGAGGGCCTGGTTTCCAATGAGCAGTTCTTC. Protein sequence: CSAREGLVSNEQFF.

Many counts were recorded for this clonotype. The rearrangement joins TRBV10-3 to TRBJ1-1; D might be TRBD1 (6 bases). The CDR3 totals 14 residues. The V end was cut by 8 bases, the J end by 0 bases, with 13 bases between. Per germline, CDR1 ENHRY and CDR2 SYGVKD. Written as DNA, the CDR3 is TGTGCCATCGGGAAACAGGGACTGAACACTGAAGCTTTCTTT. Amino acid sequence: CAIGKQGLNTEAFF.

The chain uses TRBV28 and TRBJ2-5; the D is unclear. The CDR3 has 15 amino acids. Trimming shortened V by 0 bases and J by 2 bases, and 10 bases separated the two germline ends. Germline assignment: CDR1 MDHEN and CDR2 SYDVKM. Here the CDR3 reads CASSLWRRRQETQYF. The CDR3 nucleotides are TGTGCCAGCAGTTTATGGAGGCGCCGGCAAGAGACCCAGTACTTC.

This clonotype was found a few times. The chain employs TRBV7-6 and TRBJ1-1; TRBD1 matches 9 bases. V trimming: 5 bases; J trimming: 1 base; junction bases outside the gene matches: 8. The CDR3 consists of 16 residues. The V gene's germline CDR1 is SGHVS and CDR2 FNYEAQ. As DNA, the CDR3 is TGTGCCAGCAGCCCGTCCGGGACAGGGTCGAACACTGAAGCTTTCTTT. Protein sequence: CASSPSGTGSNTEAFF.

The genes are TRBV21-1 and TRBJ2-7. TRBV21-1 has pseudogene status. The CDR3 sequence is 14 residues long. The CDR3 spells CASSKDFTDYEQYV. The CDR3 nucleotides read TGTGCCAGCAGCAAAGATTTCACGGACTACGAGCAGTACGTC.

This clonotype was found a few times. This sequence joins TRBV5-1 and TRBJ2-3, with D unclear. Germline lookup yields CDR1 SGHRS and CDR2 YFSETQ. The CDR3 runs to 14 residues. V gave up 3 bases and J gave up 0 bases, with 8 bases separating them. This CDR3 is CASSSRLSTDTQYF. The CDR3 coding sequence is TGCGCCAGCAGCTCGAGACTCAGCACAGATACGCAGTATTTT.

The chain couples TRBV6-5 to TRBJ1-1; TRBD1 is a possible D gene (6 bases). Deletions cut 0 bases from V and 1 base from J, with 15 bases between. The CDR3 loop spans 17 amino acids. Germline-derived CDR1 and CDR2 are MNHEY and SVGAGI. The CDR3 here is CASSYSSGGPGNTEAFF. In DNA form, the CDR3 reads TGTGCCAGCAGTTACTCTTCCGGGGGCCCCGGGAACACTGAAGCTTTCTTT.

This clonotype was detected only a few times. The chain links TRBV2 to TRBJ2-2; no firm D call. The CDR3 is 16 residues long. With 1 base removed from V and 4 bases from J, the gap between germline ends came to 13 bases. Per germline, CDR1 SNHLY and CDR2 FYNNEI. The CDR3 is CASSEGTHPSTGELFF. In DNA form, the CDR3 reads TGTGCCAGCAGTGAAGGGACCCACCCGAGCACCGGGGAGCTGTTTTTT. The variable domain in full, completed from reference TRBV2 and TRBJ2-2, reads EPEVTQTPSHQVTQMGQEVILRCVPISNHLYFYWYRQILGQKVEFLVSFYNNEISEKSEIFDDQFSVERPDGSNFTLKIRSTKLEDSAMYFCASSEGTHPSTGELFFGEGSRLTVL.

This clonotype turned up a few times. The chain couples TRBV10-3 to TRBJ1-5; 10 bases map to TRBD1. The CDR3 has 18 amino acids. Germline assignment: CDR1 ENHRY and CDR2 SYGVKD. The trim removed 2 bases at V and 0 bases at J, leaving 7 bases unmatched. CDR3 amino acids: CAISEGTGEWGSNQPQHF. The CDR3, as DNA: TGTGCCATCAGTGAGGGGACAGGGGAGTGGGGTAGCAATCAGCCCCAGCATTTT.

The chain has TRBV9 and TRBJ1-1; D not resolved. Trimming pared 1 base from V and 2 bases from J, leaving 9 bases between. The CDR3 loop spans 14 amino acids. Germline CDR1 and CDR2: SGDLS and YYNGEE. The CDR3, as DNA: TGTGCCAGCAGCGTATGGGGATCTAACACTGAAGCTTTCTTT. Translated, it gives CASSVWGSNTEAFF.

The chain combines TRBV28 with TRBJ2-1, with D maybe TRBD2 (5 bases). CDR1 is MDHEN and CDR2 is SYDVKM in the germline V gene. V lost 7 bases to trimming and J lost 5 bases, with 18 bases between them. This CDR3 has 15 residues. DNA of the CDR3: TGTGCCAGCACCCAAAGGTGGGAGTTCAACAATGAGCAGTTCTTC. Its protein product is CASTQRWEFNNEQFF.

This clonotype occurred a few times. The chain couples TRBV29-1 to TRBJ1-3; TRBD1 is a possible D gene (5 bases). Looked up from germline, CDR1 is SQVTM and CDR2 is ANQGSEA. The CDR3 totals 13 residues. Between the trimmed V and J ends, which lost 4 bases and 1 base, there was a span of 8 bases. The CDR3 spells CSVVGVSGNTIYF. CDR3 DNA sequence: TGCAGCGTTGTGGGGGTATCTGGAAACACCATATATTTT.

This clonotype was recorded at least ten times. The chain has TRBV20-1 and TRBJ2-7; the match to TRBD1 covers 7 bases. The length of the CDR3 is 13 residues. The germline CDR1 and CDR2 sequences are DFQATT and SNEGSKA (reference sequence). V was clipped by 1 base and J by 4 bases; unmatched bases: 4. CDR3 protein: CSARGTGDYEQYV. The CDR3 nucleotides are TGCAGTGCTAGAGGAACAGGGGATTACGAGCAGTACGTC.

The sample holds a few counts of this clonotype. The rearrangement links TRBV7-8 to TRBJ1-4, with D hard to call. CDR1 is SGHVS, CDR2 FQNEAQ, per germline. The V end was cut by 2 bases, the J end by 5 bases, with 12 bases between. The CDR3 covers 15 residues. CDR3 in amino acids: CASSLTPARNEKLFF. The CDR3 nucleotides are TGTGCCAGCAGCTTAACGCCAGCCCGAAATGAAAAACTGTTTTTT.

V and J are TRBV2 and TRBJ2-1, with 9 bases identical to TRBD1. Germline trimming cut 4 bases from V and 0 bases from J; bases unmatched to any gene: 4. The CDR3 length is 16 residues. Germline V gene data show CDR1 as SNHLY and CDR2 as FYNNEI. The CDR3 DNA sequence: TGTGCCAGCAGTGTCTGGACAGGGGACTCCTACAATGAGCAGTTCTTC. Its translation is CASSVWTGDSYNEQFF.

The gene calls are TRBV3-1 and TRBJ1-2, with D possibly TRBD1 on 6 matching bases. With 0 bases removed from V and 4 bases from J, the gap between germline ends came to 15 bases. This CDR3 contains 16 residues. Germline values: CDR1 LGHDT, CDR2 YNNKEL (reference sequence). In DNA, the CDR3 is TGTGCCAGCAGCCAAGAAGGCGGCAGGGGTCCCTATGGCTACACCTTC. Residues: CASSQEGGRGPYGYTF.

This clonotype came up many times. One end of the junction varies from germline; a read error may be responsible. The chain uses TRBV5-1 and TRBJ2-7; the D gene is possibly TRBD1 (6 bases). The germline CDR1 and CDR2 sequences are SGHRS and YFSETQ. CDR3 size: 14 residues. CDR3 sequence reads: CASSLWQGSSEQYF. As DNA, the CDR3 is TGCGCCAGCAGCTTGTGGCAGGGGTCCTCCGAGCAGTACTTC.

This clonotype has only a few counts. The chain uses TRBV6-5 and TRBJ2-2; unclear D gene. The CDR3 has 16 amino acids. Trimming cost V 0 bases and J 6 bases, with 14 bases left between them. The germline V gene has CDR1 MNHEY and CDR2 SVGAGI. The CDR3 sequence: CASSYSTWVWAGELFF. The CDR3 DNA reads as TGTGCCAGCAGTTACTCGACCTGGGTATGGGCCGGGGAGCTGTTTTTT.

This clonotype came up many times. The chain links TRBV9 to TRBJ1-6; a possible D gene is TRBD1 (6 bases). The CDR3 has 16 residues. CDR1 SGDLS and CDR2 YYNGEE come from the germline V gene. V dropped 2 bases and J dropped 2 bases, with 11 bases sitting between them. The CDR3 is CASSVGGGTYNSPLHF. The CDR3 coding sequence is TGTGCCAGCAGCGTCGGGGGGGGCACCTATAATTCACCCCTCCACTTT.

The chain carries TRBV24-1 and TRBJ2-1; 8 bases are shared with TRBD2. CDR1 and CDR2 from the germline V gene are KGHDR and SFDVKD. The V segment lost 5 bases and the J segment 7 bases; nucleotides outside the gene matches: 6. The CDR3 loop spans 14 amino acids. The CDR3 DNA reads as TGTGCCACCAGTGTGAACGGGAGGGCGAATGAGCAGTTCTTC. Encoded protein: CATSVNGRANEQFF.

This clonotype was counted only a few times. The rearrangement uses TRBV9 and TRBJ2-7, with 14 nucleotides matching TRBD2. The ends lost 1 base at V and 6 bases at J; junction bases unmatched: 9. The germline V gene has CDR1 SGDLS and CDR2 YYNGEE. The CDR3 extends over 17 amino acids. CDR3 sequence reads: CASSVSVGGTSGSEQYF. The CDR3 DNA sequence: TGTGCCAGCAGCGTATCGGTGGGTGGGACTAGCGGGAGCGAGCAGTACTTC.

This clonotype was found many times. The chain links TRBV4-1 to TRBJ2-3; the D gene is possibly TRBD1 (5 bases). Trimming took off 2 bases at V and 5 bases at J, with 11 bases between the two ends. The CDR3 consists of 14 residues. CDR1 is MGHRA, CDR2 YSYEKL, per germline. The CDR3 DNA sequence: TGCGCCAGCAGCCAACTGGGGCCGGGAGATACGCAGTATTTT. This sequence encodes CASSQLGPGDTQYF.

The chain combines TRBV12-3 or TRBV12-4 with TRBJ2-7, with TRBD2 matching over 8 bases. V lost 6 bases to trimming and J lost 7 bases; unmatched junction nucleotides: 11. This CDR3 has 14 residues. The CDR3 DNA sequence: TGTGCCAGCAGCCCGCGGGAGGCCGGTGGGGAGCAGTACTTC. It codes for CASSPREAGGEQYF.